Listed below are T cell receptor beta chains from one sample, sequenced in a study of blood T cell repertoires in COVID-19. Profiling relied on immunoSEQ multiplex PCR, and the TCRdb table lists in-frame clones only, not all of them. The data hold 250,000 to 350,000 clones, with roughly 87% observed a single time. The sequenced sample consisted of peripheral blood. The receptors derive from a woman between 45 and 65 years old who had recovered from COVID-19. The CDR3 runs from the conserved cysteine through the conserved F or W. A D gene is named only where the DNA matches it firmly. Where a row states a size, it is once, few, many or the class of an expanded clone; other rows omit it.

v_gene: TRBV4-1; j_gene: TRBJ2-3; d_gene: -; abundance: -; CDR3aa: CASSRGASDTQYF; CDR3nt: TGCGCCAGCAGCCGAGGAGCCTCAGATACGCAGTATTTT
v_gene: TRBV6-5; j_gene: TRBJ1-6; d_gene: -; abundance: -; CDR3aa: CASRGPGNSPLHF; CDR3nt: TGTGCCAGCAGAGGTCCAGGGAATTCACCCCTCCACTTT
v_gene: TRBV6-5; j_gene: TRBJ2-5; d_gene: TRBD1; abundance: -; CDR3aa: CASSYGGQGARETQYF; CDR3nt: TGTGCCAGCAGTTACGGAGGACAGGGGGCGAGAGAGACCCAGTACTTC
v_gene: TRBV30; j_gene: TRBJ1-4; d_gene: -; abundance: -; CDR3aa: CAWSLGQNQEKLFF; CDR3nt: TGTGCCTGGAGTCTGGGCCAGAACCAAGAAAAACTGTTTTTT
v_gene: TRBV6-5; j_gene: TRBJ2-1; d_gene: -; abundance: -; CDR3aa: CASSLLGSYNEQFF; CDR3nt: TGTGCCAGCAGTTTACTAGGGTCCTACAATGAGCAGTTCTTC
v_gene: TRBV19; j_gene: TRBJ2-7; d_gene: TRBD1; abundance: -; CDR3aa: CASSRTGYEQYF; CDR3nt: TGTGCCAGTAGTAGGACAGGCTACGAGCAGTACTTC
v_gene: TRBV14; j_gene: TRBJ1-5; d_gene: -; abundance: -; CDR3aa: CASSHGGLNQPQHF; CDR3nt: TGTGCCAGCAGCCATGGTGGCCTCAATCAGCCCCAGCATTTT
v_gene: TRBV4-1; j_gene: TRBJ2-1; d_gene: -; abundance: -; CDR3aa: CASSLLALAGEQFF; CDR3nt: TGCGCCAGCAGCCTCTTGGCCCTAGCTGGTGAGCAGTTCTTC
v_gene: TRBV19; j_gene: TRBJ2-7; d_gene: TRBD1; abundance: -; CDR3aa: CASRDRATYEQYF; CDR3nt: TGTGCCAGTCGGGACAGGGCCACCTACGAGCAGTACTTC
v_gene: TRBV20-1; j_gene: TRBJ2-1; d_gene: -; abundance: -; CDR3aa: CSASRSQTYNEQFF; CDR3nt: TGCAGTGCTAGTCGAAGTCAGACCTACAATGAGCAGTTCTTC
v_gene: TRBV7-2; j_gene: TRBJ2-1; d_gene: TRBD1; abundance: once; CDR3aa: CASSLEGKGDSEQFF; CDR3nt: TGTGCCAGCAGCTTAGAAGGAAAGGGGGACAGTGAGCAGTTCTTC
v_gene: TRBV19; j_gene: TRBJ2-1; d_gene: -; abundance: -; CDR3aa: CASSTGAVWYEQFF; CDR3nt: TGTGCCAGTAGCACAGGCGCTGTTTGGTATGAGCAGTTCTTC
v_gene: TRBV5-1; j_gene: TRBJ1-1; d_gene: -; abundance: -; CDR3aa: CASSLGGTRDTEAFF; CDR3nt: TGCGCCAGCAGCTTGGGAGGGACTCGGGACACTGAAGCTTTCTTT
v_gene: TRBV6-2/TRBV6-3; j_gene: TRBJ2-7; d_gene: TRBD1; abundance: -; CDR3aa: CASSYAQGAYYEQYF; CDR3nt: TGTGCCAGCAGTTATGCCCAGGGGGCCTACTACGAGCAGTACTTC
v_gene: TRBV19; j_gene: TRBJ1-6; d_gene: TRBD1; abundance: -; CDR3aa: CASSPRTGTGDSPLHF; CDR3nt: TGTGCCAGTAGTCCTCGGACAGGGACCGGCGATTCACCCCTCCACTTT
v_gene: TRBV9; j_gene: TRBJ2-5; d_gene: -; abundance: -; CDR3aa: CASSVGSWETQYF; CDR3nt: TGTGCCAGCAGCGTAGGGAGTTGGGAGACCCAGTACTTC
v_gene: TRBV7-2; j_gene: TRBJ2-3; d_gene: TRBD2; abundance: -; CDR3aa: CASSVRGGRVADTQYF; CDR3nt: TGTGCCAGCAGCGTCCGGGGGGGCAGGGTGGCAGATACGCAGTATTTT
v_gene: TRBV5-5; j_gene: TRBJ2-7; d_gene: -; abundance: -; CDR3aa: CASSHERHRDLYEQYF; CDR3nt: TGTGCCAGCAGCCACGAGAGACACAGGGATCTCTACGAGCAGTACTTC
v_gene: TRBV27; j_gene: TRBJ2-5; d_gene: -; abundance: -; CDR3aa: CASSPKGGTAETQYF; CDR3nt: TGTGCCAGCAGTCCCAAAGGCGGGACAGCAGAGACCCAGTACTTC
v_gene: TRBV12-3/TRBV12-4; j_gene: TRBJ1-2; d_gene: -; abundance: -; CDR3aa: CASSLAGIGGYTF; CDR3nt: TGTGCCAGCAGTTTGGCAGGGATAGGCGGCTACACCTTC
v_gene: TRBV6-6; j_gene: TRBJ1-2; d_gene: TRBD1; abundance: -; CDR3aa: CASRVGQGTGYTF; CDR3nt: TGTGCCAGCAGGGTCGGACAGGGGACTGGCTACACCTTC
v_gene: TRBV7-9; j_gene: TRBJ1-1; d_gene: TRBD1; abundance: -; CDR3aa: CASSPRQGSNTEAFF; CDR3nt: TGTGCCAGCAGCCCCAGACAGGGATCGAACACTGAAGCTTTCTTT
v_gene: TRBV6-5; j_gene: TRBJ1-1; d_gene: -; abundance: -; CDR3aa: CASRATQEAFF; CDR3nt: TGTGCCAGCAGAGCTACTCAAGAAGCTTTCTTT
v_gene: TRBV28; j_gene: TRBJ1-1; d_gene: -; abundance: -; CDR3aa: CASSLIKTEAFF; CDR3nt: TGTGCCAGCAGTTTAATAAAAACTGAAGCTTTCTTT
v_gene: TRBV28; j_gene: TRBJ2-7; d_gene: -; abundance: -; CDR3aa: CASSWGGAQYF; CDR3nt: TGTGCCAGCAGCTGGGGGGGCGCGCAGTACTTC
v_gene: TRBV7-9; j_gene: TRBJ2-7; d_gene: -; abundance: -; CDR3aa: CASSSQDKYEQYF; CDR3nt: TGTGCCAGCAGCTCCCAGGACAAGTACGAGCAGTACTTC
v_gene: TRBV2; j_gene: TRBJ2-1; d_gene: TRBD1; abundance: -; CDR3aa: CASRGTDYNEQFF; CDR3nt: TGTGCCAGCAGAGGGACAGATTACAATGAGCAGTTCTTC
v_gene: TRBV2; j_gene: TRBJ2-3; d_gene: TRBD1; abundance: -; CDR3aa: CASSPQGAVTDTQYF; CDR3nt: TGTGCCAGCAGTCCCCAGGGGGCGGTCACAGATACGCAGTATTTT
v_gene: TRBV5-1; j_gene: TRBJ1-1; d_gene: -; abundance: -; CDR3aa: CASSSGLRSTEAFF; CDR3nt: TGCGCCAGCAGCTCGGGACTCCGCAGCACTGAAGCTTTCTTT
v_gene: TRBV6-2/TRBV6-3; j_gene: TRBJ1-2; d_gene: -; abundance: few; CDR3aa: CASSYETFGYTF; CDR3nt: TGTGCCAGCAGTTACGAAACATTTGGCTACACCTTC
v_gene: TRBV6-2/TRBV6-3; j_gene: TRBJ2-7; d_gene: -; abundance: -; CDR3aa: CASSRQVSYEQYF; CDR3nt: TGTGCCAGCAGCCGACAGGTATCCTACGAGCAGTACTTC
v_gene: TRBV4-1; j_gene: TRBJ1-3; d_gene: -; abundance: -; CDR3aa: CASTQSGVFTGNTIYF; CDR3nt: TGCGCCAGCACCCAAAGCGGGGTCTTCACAGGAAACACCATATATTTT
v_gene: TRBV5-6; j_gene: TRBJ1-1; d_gene: TRBD1; abundance: once; CDR3aa: CASRPQGATEAFF; CDR3nt: TGTGCCAGCAGGCCACAGGGGGCGACTGAAGCTTTCTTT
v_gene: TRBV6-6; j_gene: TRBJ1-2; d_gene: -; abundance: -; CDR3aa: CASSQRQAGYTF; CDR3nt: TGTGCCAGCAGTCAAAGACAGGCGGGCTACACCTTC
v_gene: TRBV7-7; j_gene: TRBJ2-1; d_gene: -; abundance: -; CDR3aa: CASSSPGLVDNEQFF; CDR3nt: TGTGCTAGCAGCTCGCCGGGACTCGTCGACAATGAGCAGTTCTTC
v_gene: TRBV11-2; j_gene: TRBJ1-5; d_gene: -; abundance: -; CDR3aa: CASSFGVGNQPQHF; CDR3nt: TGTGCCAGCAGCTTCGGGGTGGGGAATCAGCCCCAGCATTTT